The 21 T cell receptor beta chains given below trace back to one sample, sequenced in a study of T cells in Graves' hyperthyroidism and ophthalmopathy (dated by TCRdb to the late 2010s). Library prep was done by multiplex PCR. Sequencing was carried out with an Illumina HiSeq 2000. TCR beta CDR3 regions were amplified from RNA transcripts. For the first round of RT-PCR on the TCR CDR3, the HTBI primer set was used together with the Qiagen OneStep RT-PCR kit. The public sequencing data were trimmed at Q25 with fastp and processed into clonotypes with MiXCR by TCRdb, which kept only in-frame beta chains. Merged by CDR3 protein, the rows form single entries marked with the most common genes and DNA. This sample holds about 680,000 distinct CDR3 sequences; about a third were observed only once. Clones ranked in the top ten supply around 32% of the sample. The material sequenced was blood. The receptors come from a woman aged 40 to 49 with Graves' hyperthyroidism.

This chain uses TRBV7-9 with TRBJ2-1; 8 bases map to TRBD1. The J call may be faulty, since TRBJ2-7 better matches the DNA end. The CDR3 covers 15 residues. Per germline, CDR1 SEHNR and CDR2 FQNEAQ (reference sequence). CDR3 region: CASSLQQGGYNEQYF. The CDR3 DNA is TGTGCCAGCAGCTTACAACAGGGGGGTTACAATGAGCAGTACTTC.

Comments on this clonotype: Given the absence of the conserved phenylalanine or tryptophan at the CDR3 end, a read error is likely. The V call is TRBV7-3, the J call TRBJ1-1; TRBD1 might be the D (6 bases). V was trimmed by 1 base and J by 3 bases, leaving 15 bases between them. This CDR3 is 16 amino acids long. CDR1 and CDR2 (germline): SGHTA, FQGTGA. CDR3 DNA sequence: TGTGCCAGCAGCTTAAGGCCGGGGGCCGAGGACACTGAAGCTTTCTCT. This sequence encodes CASSLRPGAEDTEAFS.

This clonotype occurred a few times. This chain joins TRBV2 and TRBJ1-1; D is unresolved. V was trimmed by 3 bases and J by 8 bases, leaving 13 bases between them. The CDR3 spans 13 residues. Germline V gene data show CDR1 as SNHLY and CDR2 as FYNNEI. CDR3 amino acids: CASSDPGHVEAFF. In DNA, the CDR3 is TGTGCCAGCAGTGATCCGGGCCACGTAGAAGCTTTCTTT.

A note on this clonotype: This may be a read error: a much more frequent sequence differs by one nucleotide. The rearrangement joins TRBV9 to TRBJ2-6; the D gene could be TRBD1 or TRBD2 (5 bases each). Germline CDR1 SGDLS, CDR2 YYNGEE. The CDR3 totals 16 residues. CDR3 residues: CASTDTGDPGANVPTF. CDR3 DNA sequence: TGTGCCAGCACCGATACCGGGGATCCTGGGGCCAACGTCCCGACTTTC.

The chain has TRBV15 and TRBJ1-2; TRBD1 agrees at 9 bases. With 8 bases clipped from V and 5 bases from J, the junction kept 6 bases outside the gene matches. CDR3 size: 13 residues. In germline, CDR1 is LNHNV, CDR2 YYDKDF (reference sequence). This CDR3 is CATGQGTTYGYTF. CDR3 bases: TGTGCCACCGGACAGGGGACTACGTATGGCTACACCTTC.

Points on this clonotype: No conserved phenylalanine or tryptophan ends this CDR3, so it is likely a read error. The gene calls are TRBV20-1 and TRBJ2-5, with 8 bases that match TRBD2. CDR1 and CDR2 (germline): DFQATT, SNEGSKA (reference sequence). The CDR3 totals 14 residues. After removal of 3 bases from V and 5 bases from J, the junction contained 8 bases not matched to a gene. For the CDR3, the DNA is TGCAGTGCTAGGGCGGGGGGCGGGCGCGAGACCCAGTACTCC. This translates into CSARAGGGRETQYS.

The chain joins TRBV2 to TRBJ2-7, with a weak D call TRBD1 (5 bases). The J call may be in error: the DNA end matches TRBJ2-1 better. CDR1 and CDR2 (germline): SNHLY, FYNNEI. This CDR3 has 14 residues. For the CDR3, the DNA is TGTGCCAGCACGGCACAGGTGCAAACCCGTGAGCAGTTCTTC. Translated, it gives CASTAQVQTREQFF.

The chain is built from TRBV20-1 and TRBJ1-2; 9 bases are a match to TRBD1. The germline V gene encodes CDR1 DFQATT and CDR2 SNEGSKA (reference sequence). Germline trimming cut 3 bases from V and 8 bases from J; bases unmatched to any gene: 10. The CDR3 runs 14 residues. The CDR3 sequence: CSASPGTGQGGYTF. CDR3 DNA sequence: TGCAGTGCTAGCCCCGGGACAGGGCAGGGCGGCTACACCTTC.

The V call is TRBV10-3, the J call TRBJ1-2; D possibly corresponds to TRBD1 (5 bases). Per the germline V gene, CDR1 is ENHRY and CDR2 is SYGVKD. The CDR3 contains 15 residues. Trimming removed 7 bases at V and 5 bases at J, with 20 bases between. CDR3 in amino acids: CAIKVEQGRQYGYTF. The CDR3 bases are TGTGCCATCAAGGTGGAGCAGGGCCGACAGTATGGCTACACCTTC.

This clonotype was detected ten times or more. The chain carries TRBV7-6 and TRBJ1-1; TRBD1 might be the D (5 bases). The CDR3 has 14 residues. Germline V gene sequence: CDR1 SGHVS, CDR2 FNYEAQ. Trimming shortened V by 0 bases and J by 4 bases, and 9 bases separated the two germline ends. This CDR3 is CASSLAAGGTEAFF. The CDR3 DNA sequence: TGTGCCAGCAGCTTAGCGGCGGGGGGCACTGAAGCTTTCTTT.

As regards this clonotype: Given a much more abundant clone one base away, this may be a read error. The chain has TRBV6-5 and TRBJ1-5; D ambiguous. The length of the CDR3 is 15 residues. Germline assignment: CDR1 MNHEY and CDR2 SVGAGI. The CDR3 here is CAISYQETGSQPQHF. The CDR3 nucleotides are TGTGCCATCAGTTACCAAGAGACGGGGAGTCAGCCCCAGCATTTT.

Comments on this clonotype: A much larger clone differs by one base, so this may be a read error. The rearrangement joins TRBV2 to TRBJ1-2; D unclear. Deletions cut 0 bases from V and 2 bases from J, with 7 bases between. The V gene's germline CDR1 is SNHLY and CDR2 FYNNEI. The CDR3 spans 14 residues. The CDR3 coding sequence is TGTGCCAGCAGTGAAGCCTCGGGAAACTATGGCTACACCTTC. It specifies CASSEASGNYGYTF.

The sample holds many counts of this clonotype. The chain combines TRBV4-1 with TRBJ1-1, with D possibly matching TRBD1 (6 bases). Per germline, CDR1 MGHRA and CDR2 YSYEKL. This CDR3 has 16 residues. V lost 2 bases to trimming and J lost 3 bases, with 16 bases between them. The CDR3 spells CASSQPSRGAHTEAFF. The CDR3 nucleotides read TGCGCCAGCAGCCAACCCTCGAGGGGGGCCCACACTGAAGCTTTCTTT.

The chain joins TRBV7-9 to TRBJ2-5, with 12 positions matching TRBD2. The CDR3 loop spans 16 amino acids. The trim removed 6 bases at V and 5 bases at J, leaving 10 bases unmatched. The germline V gene encodes CDR1 SEHNR and CDR2 FQNEAQ (reference sequence). CDR3 in DNA: TGTGCCAGCAGGCTAGCGGGGGGGCTAGTCCGGGAGACCCAGTACTTC. This encodes CASRLAGGLVRETQYF. Looking up the rest from reference TRBV7-9 and TRBJ2-5 gives the full variable domain: DTGVSQNPRHKITKRGQNVTFRCDPISEHNRLYWYRQTLGQGPEFLTYFQNEAQLEKSRLLSDRFSAERPKGSFSTLEIQRTEQGDSAMYLCASRLAGGLVRETQYFGPGTRLLVL.

This clonotype was detected a few times. The rearrangement uses TRBV13 and TRBJ1-6; D perhaps matches TRBD1 (6 bases). The CDR3 is 14 amino acids. V was clipped by 5 bases and J by 7 bases, with 12 bases between them. CDR1 is PRHDT, CDR2 FYEKMQ, per germline (reference sequence). The CDR3 is CASSGQTGNSPLHF. The CDR3 coding sequence is TGTGCCAGCAGCGGACAGACAGGCAATTCACCCCTCCACTTT.

Comment on this clonotype: It is unclear where the CDR3 begins or ends on the DNA, so no DNA is shown, and the CDR3 is as TCRdb lists it. This chain links TRBV10-3 with TRBJ2-2; the table's D call of TRBD1 was not tested on the DNA. The CDR3 has 24 amino acids, counting both end residues. The V gene's germline CDR1 is ENHRY and CDR2 SYGVKD. CDR3 loop: CAISGTVSGANVLTFGAGTGELFF.

In its sample, this clonotype was seen a few times. An end of the junction does not agree with germline; a read error may underlie this. J is TRBJ1-3 and V is TRBV5-8; no definite D call. The germline V gene has CDR1 SGHTS and CDR2 YDEGEE. This CDR3 has 15 residues. The CDR3 coding sequence is TGCGCCAGCAGCCGCGGGAGCGACTCTGGAAACACCATATATTTT. Protein sequence: CASSRGSDSGNTIYF.

The gene calls are TRBV19 and TRBJ2-6; D uncertain. The V end was cut by 4 bases, the J end by 0 bases, with 13 bases between. Germline values: CDR1 LNHDA, CDR2 SQIVND (reference sequence). The CDR3 contains 17 residues. The CDR3 DNA reads TGTGCCAGTAGTACGACCGACGGGTACTCTGGGGCCAACGTCCTGACTTTC. This translates into CASSTTDGYSGANVLTF.

In its sample, this clonotype was seen many times. The chain is built from TRBV9 and TRBJ2-5; D is uncertain. Germline CDR1 reads SGDLS; CDR2 reads YYNGEE. This CDR3 spans 13 amino acids. Trimming cost V 1 base and J 7 bases, with 11 bases left between them. The chain's CDR3 is CASSVPDVGTQYF. The CDR3 DNA reads TGTGCCAGCAGCGTACCCGATGTAGGGACCCAGTACTTC.

This clonotype occurred a few times. V and J are TRBV29-1 and TRBJ2-2; D is uncertain. Germline V lookup: CDR1 SQVTM, CDR2 ANQGSEA. Trimming left V 6 bases short and J 4 bases short, with 18 bases between. The CDR3 is 15 residues long. CDR3 DNA: TGCAGCGTCGAGAGGAGCCGGACGGGCACCGGGGAGCTGTTTTTT. The encoded protein is CSVERSRTGTGELFF.

The chain carries TRBV7-2 and TRBJ2-2; 10 nucleotides align to TRBD1. Looked up from germline, CDR1 is SGHTA and CDR2 is FQGNSA. The junction had 4 bases not matched to a gene; V was cut back by 3 bases and J by 3 bases. CDR3 length: 16 amino acids. The CDR3 bases are TGTGCCAGCAGCTTCTCCGGGACAGGGGACACCGGGGAGCTGTTTTTT. This gives the protein CASSFSGTGDTGELFF. Using reference TRBV7-2 and TRBJ2-2 for the parts outside the CDR3, the full variable domain is GAGVSQSPSNKVTEKGKDVELRCDPISGHTALYWYRQSLGQGLEFLIYFQGNSAPDKSGLPSDRFSAERTGGSVSTLTIQRTQQEDSAVYLCASSFSGTGDTGELFFGEGSRLTVL.